This T cell receptor beta chain originates from a study of blood T cell repertoires in COVID-19. V was trimmed by 3 bases and J by 2 bases, leaving 8 bases between them. This CDR3 is built from 14 residues. Germline V CDR1 and CDR2: SGHAT, FQNNGV. Profiled with immunoSEQ multiplex PCR; TCRdb holds only in-frame clones, not every one. The sample yields about 94,000 clones, about 80% seen once. Sequencing used peripheral blood. This sequence joins TRBV11-2 and TRBJ2-1; D might be TRBD1 (5 bases). The clonotype originates from a human donor in a cohort sampled during active COVID-19. The chain's CDR3 is CASSLTVTYNEQFF. For the CDR3, the DNA is TGTGCCAGCAGCTTGACAGTAACCTACAATGAGCAGTTCTTC.